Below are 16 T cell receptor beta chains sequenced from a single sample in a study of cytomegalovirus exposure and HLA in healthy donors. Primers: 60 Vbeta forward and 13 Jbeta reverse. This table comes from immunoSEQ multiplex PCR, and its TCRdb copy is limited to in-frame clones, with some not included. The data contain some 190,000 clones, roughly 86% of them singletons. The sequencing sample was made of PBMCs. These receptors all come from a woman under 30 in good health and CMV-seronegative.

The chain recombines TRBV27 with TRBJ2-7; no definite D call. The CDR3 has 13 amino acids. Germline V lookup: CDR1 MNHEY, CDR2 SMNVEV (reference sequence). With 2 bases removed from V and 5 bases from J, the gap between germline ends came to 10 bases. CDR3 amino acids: CASSLGPRNEQYF. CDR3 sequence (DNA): TGTGCCAGCAGTTTAGGGCCCCGCAACGAGCAGTACTTC.

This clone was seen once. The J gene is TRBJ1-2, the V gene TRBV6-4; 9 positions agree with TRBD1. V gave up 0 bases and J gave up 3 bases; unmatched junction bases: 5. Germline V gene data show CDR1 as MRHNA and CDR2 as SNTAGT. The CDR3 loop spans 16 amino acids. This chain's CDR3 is CASSDSPDRGDYGYTF. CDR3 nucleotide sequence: TGTGCCAGCAGTGACTCACCGGACAGGGGAGACTATGGCTACACCTTC.

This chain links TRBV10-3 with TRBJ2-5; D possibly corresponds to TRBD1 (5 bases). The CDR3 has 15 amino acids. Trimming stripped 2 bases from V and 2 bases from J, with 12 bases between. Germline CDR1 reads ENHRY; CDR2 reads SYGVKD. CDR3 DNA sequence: TGTGCCATCAGTGAGACCGGCAGGGCTCAAGAGACCCAGTACTTC. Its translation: CAISETGRAQETQYF.

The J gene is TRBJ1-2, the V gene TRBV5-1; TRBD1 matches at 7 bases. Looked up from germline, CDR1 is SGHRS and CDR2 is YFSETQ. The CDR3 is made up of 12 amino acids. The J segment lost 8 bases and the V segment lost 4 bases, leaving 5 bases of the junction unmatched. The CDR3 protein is CASSPDRVGYTF. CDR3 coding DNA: TGCGCCAGCAGCCCTGACAGGGTAGGCTACACCTTC.

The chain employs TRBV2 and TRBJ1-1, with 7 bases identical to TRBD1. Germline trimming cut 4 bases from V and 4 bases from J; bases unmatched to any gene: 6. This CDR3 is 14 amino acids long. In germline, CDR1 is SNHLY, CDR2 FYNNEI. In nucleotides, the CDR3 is TGTGCCAGCAGTGGTTTCGGGACAGTCACTGAAGCTTTCTTT. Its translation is CASSGFGTVTEAFF.

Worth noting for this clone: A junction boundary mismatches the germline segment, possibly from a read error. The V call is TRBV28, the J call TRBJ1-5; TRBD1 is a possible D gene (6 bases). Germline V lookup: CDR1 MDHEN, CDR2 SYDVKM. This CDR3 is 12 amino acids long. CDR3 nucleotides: TGCGGGGCCGGGACATCTAATCAGCCCCAGCATTTT. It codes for CGAGTSNQPQHF.

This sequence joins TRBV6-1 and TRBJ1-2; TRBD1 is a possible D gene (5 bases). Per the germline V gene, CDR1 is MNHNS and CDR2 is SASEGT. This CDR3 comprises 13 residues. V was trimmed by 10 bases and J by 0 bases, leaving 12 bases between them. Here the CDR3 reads CATRADANYGYTF. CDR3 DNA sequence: TGTGCCACCAGGGCAGATGCTAACTATGGCTACACCTTC.

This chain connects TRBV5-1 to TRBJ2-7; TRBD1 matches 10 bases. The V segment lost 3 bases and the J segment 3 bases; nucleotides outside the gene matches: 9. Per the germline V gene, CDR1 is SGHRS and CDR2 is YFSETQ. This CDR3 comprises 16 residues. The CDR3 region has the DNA TGCGCCAGCAGCTCGAGCGACAGGGGGCTATTCTACGAGCAGTACTTC. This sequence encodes CASSSSDRGLFYEQYF.

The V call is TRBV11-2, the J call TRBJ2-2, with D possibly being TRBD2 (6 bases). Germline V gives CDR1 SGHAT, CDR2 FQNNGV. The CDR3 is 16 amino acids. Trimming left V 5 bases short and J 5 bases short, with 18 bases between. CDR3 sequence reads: CASSPGRGTGTGELFF. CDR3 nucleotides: TGTGCCAGCAGCCCGGGTCGGGGGACGGGAACCGGGGAGCTGTTTTTT. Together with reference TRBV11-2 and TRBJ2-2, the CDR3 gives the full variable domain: EAGVAQSPRYKIIEKRQSVAFWCNPISGHATLYWYQQILGQGPKLLIQFQNNGVVDDSQLPKDRFSAERLKGVDSTLKIQPAKLEDSAVYLCASSPGRGTGTGELFFGEGSRLTVL.

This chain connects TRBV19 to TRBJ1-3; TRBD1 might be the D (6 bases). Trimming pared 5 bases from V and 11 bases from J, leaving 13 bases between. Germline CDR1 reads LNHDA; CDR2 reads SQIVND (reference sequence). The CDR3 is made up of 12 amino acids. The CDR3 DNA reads TGTGCCAGTAGTCAGGGGATGAACGCCATATATTTT. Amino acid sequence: CASSQGMNAIYF.

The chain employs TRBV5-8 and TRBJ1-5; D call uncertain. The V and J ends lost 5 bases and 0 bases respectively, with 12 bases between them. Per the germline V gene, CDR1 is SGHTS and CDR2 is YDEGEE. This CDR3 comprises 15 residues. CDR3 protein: CASRSRRFSNQPQHF. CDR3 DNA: TGTGCCAGCAGATCCCGCAGGTTTAGCAATCAGCCCCAGCATTTT.

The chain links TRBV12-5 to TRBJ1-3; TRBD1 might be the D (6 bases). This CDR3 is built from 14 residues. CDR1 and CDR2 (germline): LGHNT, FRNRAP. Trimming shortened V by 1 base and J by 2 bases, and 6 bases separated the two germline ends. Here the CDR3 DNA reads TGTGCTAGTGGTTTGGCAGGGGCTGGAAACACCATATATTTT. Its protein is CASGLAGAGNTIYF.

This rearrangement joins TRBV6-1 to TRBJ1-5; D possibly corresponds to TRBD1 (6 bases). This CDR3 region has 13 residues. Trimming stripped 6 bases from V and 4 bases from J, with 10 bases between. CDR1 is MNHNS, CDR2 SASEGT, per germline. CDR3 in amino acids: CASSGQQNQPQHF. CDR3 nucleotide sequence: TGTGCCAGCAGCGGACAGCAAAATCAGCCCCAGCATTTT.

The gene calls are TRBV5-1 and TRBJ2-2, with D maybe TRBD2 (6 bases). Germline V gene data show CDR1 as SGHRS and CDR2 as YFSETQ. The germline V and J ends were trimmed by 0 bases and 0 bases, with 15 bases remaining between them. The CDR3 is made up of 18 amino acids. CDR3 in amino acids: CASSLVVSGDTNTGELFF. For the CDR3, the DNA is TGCGCCAGCAGCTTGGTCGTTAGCGGAGATACGAACACCGGGGAGCTGTTTTTT.

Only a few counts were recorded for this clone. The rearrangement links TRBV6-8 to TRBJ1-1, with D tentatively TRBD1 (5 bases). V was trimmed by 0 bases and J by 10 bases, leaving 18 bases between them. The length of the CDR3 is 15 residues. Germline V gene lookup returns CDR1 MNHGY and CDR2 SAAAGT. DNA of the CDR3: TGTGCCAGCAGTTACTCGAGTTGGCTGGGGGGGGGAGCTTTCTTT. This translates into CASSYSSWLGGGAFF.

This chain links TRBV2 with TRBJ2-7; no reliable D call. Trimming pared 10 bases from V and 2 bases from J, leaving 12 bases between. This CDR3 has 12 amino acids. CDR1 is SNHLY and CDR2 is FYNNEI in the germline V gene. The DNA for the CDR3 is TGTGCCATACAGAAACCAACCTACGAGCAGTACTTC. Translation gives CAIQKPTYEQYF.